Given below is one TCR beta chain in context. The antigen remains unidentified. This sample is drawn from a study of T-cell reconstitution after alpha-beta-depleted transplantation in children. Regarding the study as a whole: At day 60, the high TCRbeta diversity found in some patients originated from recipient T cells and thymic progenitors that had survived. Reportedly, roughly two months post-transplant, alpha-beta T cells arose from several hundred expanded graft clones. Hyperexpanded clones declined; after one year, newly produced T cells mostly supplied diversity.

The ends were cut back, 0 bases at V and 4 bases at J, with 9 bases in the middle. Germline-derived CDR1 and CDR2 are MNHEY and SVGAGI. The CDR3 spans 15 residues. Unique molecular identifiers were used to barcode this TCRbeta library. Each CDR3 protein gets one entry after TCRdb re-called the PCR reads with MiXCR. The table shows about a million distinct CDR3 sequences, with about 30% occurring only once. The receptor's source is a boy younger than two who had a stem cell transplant for SCID, so the T cells may come from the graft donor. The sequencing here drew on PBMCs, mostly from graft donor cells, taken 360 days after TCRalphabeta/CD19-depleted stem cell transplant. This chain connects TRBV6-5 to TRBJ2-2; D uncertain. CDR3 sequence reads: CASSYSGRPTGELFF. DNA for the CDR3: TGTGCCAGCAGTTACTCTGGGCGGCCCACCGGGGAGCTGTTTTTT.